Reported below is one TCR beta chain. CDR3 length: 15 residues. The germline V gene has CDR1 SEHNR and CDR2 FQNEAQ (reference sequence). V gave up 3 bases and J gave up 0 bases, with 12 bases separating them. Authors' methods: Reference gene primer amplification yielded estimated nucleated cell counts. Using immunoSEQ multiplex PCR, the repertoire was profiled, and TCRdb retains in-frame clones only, with some absent. V and J calls and clone size follow that table, whereas D and trimming were derived from the DNA. This sample has tens of thousands of clones, with about 90% found just once. The sample originates from a study of blood T cell repertoires in COVID-19.

This receptor was obtained from a woman older than 75 with active or convalescent COVID-19. The chain links TRBV7-9 to TRBJ2-7; the D gene is possibly TRBD2 (5 bases). Material for sequencing was peripheral blood. Here the CDR3 reads CASSFVAGPSYEQYF. In nucleotides, the CDR3 is TGTGCCAGCAGCTTTGTTGCGGGTCCCTCCTACGAGCAGTACTTC.